Listed below are T cell receptor beta chains from one sample, sequenced in a study of blood T cell repertoires in COVID-19. Produced via immunoSEQ multiplex PCR; TCRdb's table is partial and in-frame only. The repertoire includes 55,000 to 65,000 clones, about 80% of them detected once, and around 3.5% sits in the top ten. The sequenced material came from peripheral blood. The receptors come from a man in his 60s with acute or convalescent COVID-19. Each CDR3 is given with its conserved first and last residue. D genes are given only for firm matches. The size field is filled for only some rows; it gives once, few, many or a size class.

cdr3_nt,cdr3_aa,cdr3_length,d_call,j_call,clone_size,v_call
TGTGCCATCAGGAGGACAGGGGGCGAATCGAACACTGAAGCTTTCTTT,CAIRRTGGESNTEAFF,16,TRBD1,TRBJ1-1,-,TRBV10-3
TGCGCCAGCAGCCAAGAGGGGACAAATAGCAATCAGCCCCAGCATTTT,CASSQEGTNSNQPQHF,16,-,TRBJ1-5,-,TRBV4-1
TGTGCCAGCAGCCTCTCCCCAGGGGACCAAGAGACCCAGTACTTC,CASSLSPGDQETQYF,15,-,TRBJ2-5,-,TRBV9
TGTGCCAGCATAAATCAGGGTGGGAATACTGAAGCTTTCTTT,CASINQGGNTEAFF,14,-,TRBJ1-1,-,TRBV2
TGTGCCAGCAGTATACAGGGTAATCAGCCCCAGCATTTT,CASSIQGNQPQHF,13,-,TRBJ1-5,-,TRBV2
TGTGCCAGCAGCCCCGGGGTCAATTCACCCCTCCACTTT,CASSPGVNSPLHF,13,-,TRBJ1-6,-,TRBV7-2
TGCGCCAGCAGCCGCGGACAGGGGATGAACACTGAAGCTTTCTTT,CASSRGQGMNTEAFF,15,TRBD1,TRBJ1-1,few,TRBV4-1
TGTGCCAGCAGTGAGAATCTCAGAGGCGAGCAGTACTTC,CASSENLRGEQYF,13,-,TRBJ2-7,-,TRBV2
TGTGCCAGTAGTTCCCCGGGGCAGGGGAATTCACCCCTCCACTTT,CASSSPGQGNSPLHF,15,-,TRBJ1-6,-,TRBV19
TGTGCCAGCAGTTTGAGGGACACAGGGGAAGGGGGCTACACCTTC,CASSLRDTGEGGYTF,15,TRBD1,TRBJ1-2,-,TRBV27
TGTGCCAGCAGCTCCGTCGGGGTTGAGCAGTTCTTC,CASSSVGVEQFF,12,-,TRBJ2-1,-,TRBV28
TGTGCCAGCAGCTTGCCTGGGACTAGCTGGCCCTACAATGAGCAGTTCTTC,CASSLPGTSWPYNEQFF,17,TRBD2,TRBJ2-1,-,TRBV5-6
TGTGCCAGTGCCACATCTAGCTATGCCTACGAGCAGTACTTC,CASATSSYAYEQYF,14,-,TRBJ2-7,-,TRBV6-6
TGTGCCAGCAGCGAGTACAGGGTGGAGACCCAGTACTTC,CASSEYRVETQYF,13,-,TRBJ2-5,-,TRBV2